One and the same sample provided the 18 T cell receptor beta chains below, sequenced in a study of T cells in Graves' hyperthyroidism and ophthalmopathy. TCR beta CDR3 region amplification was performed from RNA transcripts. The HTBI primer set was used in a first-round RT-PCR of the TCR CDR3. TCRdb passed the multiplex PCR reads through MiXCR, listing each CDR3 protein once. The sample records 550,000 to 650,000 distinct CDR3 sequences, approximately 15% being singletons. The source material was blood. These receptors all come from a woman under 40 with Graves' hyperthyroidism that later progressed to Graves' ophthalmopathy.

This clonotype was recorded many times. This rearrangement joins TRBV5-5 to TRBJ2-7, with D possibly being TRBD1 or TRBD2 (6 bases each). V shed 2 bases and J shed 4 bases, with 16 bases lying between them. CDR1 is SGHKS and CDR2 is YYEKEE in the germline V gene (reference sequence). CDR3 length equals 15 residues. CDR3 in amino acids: CASSFSGGTGYEQYF. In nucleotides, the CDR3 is TGTGCCAGCAGCTTCTCCGGGGGCACTGGGTACGAGCAGTACTTC.

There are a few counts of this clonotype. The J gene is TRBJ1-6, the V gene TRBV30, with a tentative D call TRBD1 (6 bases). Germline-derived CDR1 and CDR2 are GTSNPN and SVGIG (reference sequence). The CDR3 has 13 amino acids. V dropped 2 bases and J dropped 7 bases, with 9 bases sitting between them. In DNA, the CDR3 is TGTGCCTGGAGTCCCCAGGGGAATTCACCCCTCCACTTT. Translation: CAWSPQGNSPLHF.

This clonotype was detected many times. CDR3 residues: CASSQGADGNTIYF. For the CDR3, the DNA is TGTGCCAGCAGTCAGGGAGCGGATGGAAACACCATATATTTT. V and J are TRBV27 and TRBJ1-3; D is perhaps TRBD1 (5 bases). CDR1 and CDR2 (germline): MNHEY, SMNVEV (reference sequence). Trimming left V 5 bases short and J 3 bases short, with 11 bases between. The CDR3 consists of 14 residues.

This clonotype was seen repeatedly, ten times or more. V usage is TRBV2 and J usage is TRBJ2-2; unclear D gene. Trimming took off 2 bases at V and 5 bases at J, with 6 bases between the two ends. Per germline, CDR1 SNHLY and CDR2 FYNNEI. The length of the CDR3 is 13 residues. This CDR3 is CASSERWTGELFF. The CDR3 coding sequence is TGTGCCAGCAGTGAACGGTGGACCGGGGAGCTGTTTTTT.

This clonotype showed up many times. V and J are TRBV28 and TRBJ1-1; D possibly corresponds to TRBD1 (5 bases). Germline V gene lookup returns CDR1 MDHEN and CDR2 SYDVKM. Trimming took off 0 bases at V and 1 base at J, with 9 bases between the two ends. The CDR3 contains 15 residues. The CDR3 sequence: CASSLWGEPNTEAFF. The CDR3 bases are TGTGCCAGCAGTTTATGGGGGGAACCGAACACTGAAGCTTTCTTT.

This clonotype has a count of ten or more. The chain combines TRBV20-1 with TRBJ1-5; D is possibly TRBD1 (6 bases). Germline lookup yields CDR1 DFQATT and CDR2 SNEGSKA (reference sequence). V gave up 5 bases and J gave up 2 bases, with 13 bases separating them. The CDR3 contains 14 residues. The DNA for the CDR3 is TGCAGTGCTTTACAGGGAAACGGCAATCAGCCCCAGCATTTT. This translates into CSALQGNGNQPQHF.

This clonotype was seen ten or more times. The CDR3 loop reads CASQGATYEQYF. The CDR3 DNA reads TGTGCCAGCCAGGGGGCGACCTACGAGCAGTACTTC. The V gene is TRBV2, the J gene TRBJ2-7, with 8 bases fitting TRBD1. The V segment lost 8 bases and the J segment 2 bases; nucleotides outside the gene matches: 2. Germline loops: CDR1 SNHLY, CDR2 FYNNEI. CDR3 size: 12 residues.

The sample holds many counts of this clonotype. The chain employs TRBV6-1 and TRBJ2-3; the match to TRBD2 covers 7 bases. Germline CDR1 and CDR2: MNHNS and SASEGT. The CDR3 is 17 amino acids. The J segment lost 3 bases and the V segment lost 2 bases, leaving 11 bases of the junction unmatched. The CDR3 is CASSEQRGGWRTDTQYF. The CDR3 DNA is TGTGCCAGCAGTGAACAGCGGGGCGGTTGGAGAACAGATACGCAGTATTTT.

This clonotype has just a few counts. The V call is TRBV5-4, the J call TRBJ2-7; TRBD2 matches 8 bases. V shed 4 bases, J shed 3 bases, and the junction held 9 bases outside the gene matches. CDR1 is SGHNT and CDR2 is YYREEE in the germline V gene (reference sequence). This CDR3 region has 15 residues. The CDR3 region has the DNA TGTGCCAGCAGCCCGTCCCTAGCGGGTATCTACGAGCAGTACTTC. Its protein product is CASSPSLAGIYEQYF.

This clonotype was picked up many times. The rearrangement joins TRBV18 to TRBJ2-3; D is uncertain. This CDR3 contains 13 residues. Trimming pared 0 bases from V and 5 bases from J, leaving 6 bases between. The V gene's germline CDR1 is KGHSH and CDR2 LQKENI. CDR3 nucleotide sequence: TGTGCCAGCTCACCACCGTCAGTAGATACGCAGTATTTT. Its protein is CASSPPSVDTQYF.

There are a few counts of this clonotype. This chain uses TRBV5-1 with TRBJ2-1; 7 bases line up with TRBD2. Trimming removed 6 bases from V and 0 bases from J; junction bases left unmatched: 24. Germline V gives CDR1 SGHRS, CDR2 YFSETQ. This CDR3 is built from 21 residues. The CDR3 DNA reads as TGCGCCAGCACCCCAAGTAGGCGGGAGTCTCCCAGGTATAGCTCCTACAATGAGCAGTTCTTC. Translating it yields CASTPSRRESPRYSSYNEQFF.

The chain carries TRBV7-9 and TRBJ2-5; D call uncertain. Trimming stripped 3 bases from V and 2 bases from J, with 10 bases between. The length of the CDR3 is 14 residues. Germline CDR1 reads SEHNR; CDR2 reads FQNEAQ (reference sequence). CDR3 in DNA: TGTGCCAGCAGCTTTTCGGAGTTACAAGAGACCCAGTACTTC. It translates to CASSFSELQETQYF.

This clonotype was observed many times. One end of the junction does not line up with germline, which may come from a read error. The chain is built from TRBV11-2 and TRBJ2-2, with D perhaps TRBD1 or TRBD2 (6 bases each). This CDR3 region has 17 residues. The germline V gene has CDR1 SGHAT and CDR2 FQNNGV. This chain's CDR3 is CASNLELVGGPAGELFF. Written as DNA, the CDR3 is TGTGCCAGCAACTTAGAGTTAGTTGGGGGGCCGGCCGGGGAGCTGTTTTTT.

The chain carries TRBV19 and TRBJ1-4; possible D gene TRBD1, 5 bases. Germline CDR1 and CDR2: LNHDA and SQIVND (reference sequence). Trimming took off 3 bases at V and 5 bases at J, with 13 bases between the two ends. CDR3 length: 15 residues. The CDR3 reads CASSINRHPNEKLFF. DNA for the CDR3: TGTGCCAGTAGTATTAACAGGCACCCGAATGAAAAACTGTTTTTT.

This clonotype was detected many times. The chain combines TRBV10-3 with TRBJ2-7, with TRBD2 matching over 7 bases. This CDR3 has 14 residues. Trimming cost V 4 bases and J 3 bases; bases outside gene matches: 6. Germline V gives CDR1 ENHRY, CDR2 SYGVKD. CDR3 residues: CAISVASGNYEQYF. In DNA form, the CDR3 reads TGTGCCATCAGTGTAGCGAGCGGGAACTACGAGCAGTACTTC.

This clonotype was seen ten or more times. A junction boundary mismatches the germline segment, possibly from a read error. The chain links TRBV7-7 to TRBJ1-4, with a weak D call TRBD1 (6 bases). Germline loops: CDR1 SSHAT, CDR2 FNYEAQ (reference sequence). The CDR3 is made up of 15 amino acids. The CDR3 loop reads CASSPRRGEGEKLFF. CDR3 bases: TGTGCTAGCAGCCCCCGGAGGGGGGAAGGGGAAAAACTGTTTTTT.

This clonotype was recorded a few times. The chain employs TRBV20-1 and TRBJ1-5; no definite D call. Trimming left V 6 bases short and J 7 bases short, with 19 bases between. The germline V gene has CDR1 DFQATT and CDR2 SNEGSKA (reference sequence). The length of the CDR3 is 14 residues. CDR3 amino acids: CSAVGRAVEQPQHF. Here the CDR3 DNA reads TGCAGTGCGGTAGGAAGGGCAGTAGAACAGCCCCAGCATTTT.

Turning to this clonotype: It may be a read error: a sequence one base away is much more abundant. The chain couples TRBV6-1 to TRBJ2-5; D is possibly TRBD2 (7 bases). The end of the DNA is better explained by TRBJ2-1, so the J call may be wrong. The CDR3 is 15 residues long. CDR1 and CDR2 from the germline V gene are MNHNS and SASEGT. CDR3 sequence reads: CASSVMGREGETQFF. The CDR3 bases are TGTGCCAGCAGTGTGATGGGTAGGGAGGGGGAGACCCAGTTCTTC.